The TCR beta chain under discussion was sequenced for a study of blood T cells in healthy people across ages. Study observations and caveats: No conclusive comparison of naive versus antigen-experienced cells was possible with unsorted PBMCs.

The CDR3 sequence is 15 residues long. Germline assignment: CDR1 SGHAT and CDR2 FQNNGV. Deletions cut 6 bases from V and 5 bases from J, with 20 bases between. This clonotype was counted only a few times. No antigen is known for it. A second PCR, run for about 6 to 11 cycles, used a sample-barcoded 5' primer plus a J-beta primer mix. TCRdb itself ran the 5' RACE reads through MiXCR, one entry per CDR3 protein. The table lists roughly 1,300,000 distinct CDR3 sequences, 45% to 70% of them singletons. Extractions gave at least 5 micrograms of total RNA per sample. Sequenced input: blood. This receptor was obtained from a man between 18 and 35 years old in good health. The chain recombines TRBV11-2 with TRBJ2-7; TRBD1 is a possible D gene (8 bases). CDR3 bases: TGTGCCAGCAGAGGGGGGGACAGGACCTTTAACGAGCAGTACTTC. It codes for CASRGGDRTFNEQYF.